Described below is a single T cell receptor beta chain sequence and its context. Its antigen is not identified. The junction and the germline gene differ at one end; a read error may be behind it. Isolated PBMCs totaled at least 7 million in each sample. The total RNA that was extracted per sample amounted to at least 5.5 micrograms. The CDR3 contains 15 residues. Per the germline V gene, CDR1 is LNHDA and CDR2 is SQIVND (reference sequence). The entry originates in a study of blood T cells in healthy people across ages. Notes on the study in general: Per million T cells, the diversity of TCR beta decreased roughly linearly as age advanced. It was not possible, with unsorted PBMCs, to conclusively compare naive and antigen-experienced cells.

A second PCR of 7 to 11 cycles used a sample-barcoded 5' primer and a J-beta primer mix. TCRdb recomputed calls from the 5' RACE reads with MiXCR, one row per CDR3 protein. The sample holds about 1.1 million distinct CDR3 sequences, 35% to 45% seen once. Sequenced sample: blood. This receptor was identified in a man aged 18-30 years in good health. This rearrangement joins TRBV19 to TRBJ1-6; no clear D gene. The CDR3 nucleotides read TGTGCCAGTAGTATAGATACCCAGGATAATTCACCCCCCCACTTT. Protein: CASSIDTQDNSPPHF.